The entry below describes one TCR beta chain. Its target is unknown. Next came a second PCR, run for roughly 6 to 11 cycles, which used a sample-barcoded 5' primer along with a J-beta primer mix. TCRdb re-derived calls from the 5' RACE reads in MiXCR, one entry per CDR3 protein. The table records 1.5 million to 2 million distinct CDR3 sequences, 25% to 30% of them present only once. The V gene's germline CDR1 is SNHLY and CDR2 FYNNEI. Losses at the gene ends were 3 bases for V and 3 bases for J; bases not matched to a gene: 8. This CDR3 comprises 15 residues. The total RNA that was extracted per sample amounted to at least 5.5 micrograms. The data are from a study of blood T cells in healthy people across ages. Study results and limitations: One million T cells yielded diversity estimates that were considered underestimates.

Sequencing was done on a sample of blood. This clonotype was sampled from a woman in her 30s in good health. The chain couples TRBV2 to TRBJ2-7, with 7 positions matching TRBD2. The CDR3 DNA is TGTGCCAGCAGTGAGACTAGCCAGACCCACTACGAGCAGTACTTC. The encoded protein is CASSETSQTHYEQYF. Using reference TRBV2 and TRBJ2-7 for the parts outside the CDR3, the full variable domain is EPEVTQTPSHQVTQMGQEVILRCVPISNHLYFYWYRQILGQKVEFLVSFYNNEISEKSEIFDDQFSVERPDGSNFTLKIRSTKLEDSAMYFCASSETSQTHYEQYFGPGTRLTVT.